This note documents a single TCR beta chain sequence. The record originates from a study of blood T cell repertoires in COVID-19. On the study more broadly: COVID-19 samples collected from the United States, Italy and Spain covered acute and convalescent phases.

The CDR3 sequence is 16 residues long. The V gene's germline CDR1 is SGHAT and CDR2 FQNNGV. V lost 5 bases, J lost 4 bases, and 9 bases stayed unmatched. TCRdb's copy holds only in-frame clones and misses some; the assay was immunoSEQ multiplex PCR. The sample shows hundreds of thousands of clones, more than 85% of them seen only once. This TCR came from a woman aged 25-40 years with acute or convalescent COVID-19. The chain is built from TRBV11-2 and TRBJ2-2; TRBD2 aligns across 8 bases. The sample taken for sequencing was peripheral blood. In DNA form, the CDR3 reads TGTGCCAGCAGCGCTACCGGGACTAGGAGCACCGGGGAGCTGTTTTTT. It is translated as CASSATGTRSTGELFF.